A single sample gave rise to the 5 T cell receptor beta chains below, sequenced in a study of T cell changes during pregnancy in multiple sclerosis. Assay: immunoSEQ multiplex PCR; the TCRdb copy retains only in-frame clones and omits some. The sample lists about 53,000 clones; 85% to 95% were seen once. The sequencing used CD4+ T cells from peripheral blood mononuclear cells, collected in the third trimester of pregnancy. The receptors were sampled from a female donor with multiple sclerosis, enrolled in a pregnancy study.

The chain recombines TRBV5-8 with TRBJ2-7, with 10 bases aligning to TRBD2. V trimming: 1 base; J trimming: 2 bases; junction bases outside the gene matches: 6. The germline gives CDR1 SGHTS, CDR2 YDEGEE. This CDR3 has 16 amino acids. CDR3 sequence reads: CASSLTGTSAPYEQYF. DNA of the CDR3: TGTGCCAGCAGCTTGACCGGGACTAGCGCTCCCTACGAGCAGTACTTC.

The CDR3 is CASSPPTGPGAFF. The CDR3 DNA reads TGTGCCAGCTCACCGCCGACAGGCCCTGGGGCTTTCTTT. V gene TRBV18 combines with J gene TRBJ1-1; tentatively, D is TRBD1 (6 bases). The germline V gene encodes CDR1 KGHSH and CDR2 LQKENI. The V end was cut by 3 bases, the J end by 11 bases, with 16 bases between. This CDR3 has 13 residues.

V usage is TRBV7-3 and J usage is TRBJ2-6, with 8 bases that match TRBD1. The V gene's germline CDR1 is SGHTA and CDR2 FQGTGA. Trimming cost V 2 bases and J 1 base; bases outside gene matches: 1. The CDR3 has 16 residues. CDR3 in amino acids: CASSLRTGSGANVLTF. Here the CDR3 DNA reads TGTGCCAGCAGCTTACGGACAGGGTCTGGGGCCAACGTCCTGACTTTC.

The count of this clone is one. The J gene is TRBJ2-1, the V gene TRBV6-6; D is uncertain. Deletions cut 8 bases from V and 0 bases from J, with 11 bases between. Germline V gene lookup returns CDR1 MNHNY and CDR2 SVGAGI (reference sequence). This CDR3 is built from 14 residues. The CDR3 here is CASRFDFSYNEQFF. DNA for the CDR3: TGTGCCAGCCGGTTTGACTTCTCCTACAATGAGCAGTTCTTC.

The rearrangement joins TRBV18 to TRBJ1-1; D is perhaps TRBD1 (6 bases). This CDR3 contains 15 residues. Trimming took 5 bases from V and 0 from J, leaving 13 bases between them. Germline V gene sequence: CDR1 KGHSH, CDR2 LQKENI. The CDR3 sequence: CASSILGAVNTEAFF. DNA for the CDR3: TGTGCCAGCTCAATTCTGGGGGCGGTGAACACTGAAGCTTTCTTT.